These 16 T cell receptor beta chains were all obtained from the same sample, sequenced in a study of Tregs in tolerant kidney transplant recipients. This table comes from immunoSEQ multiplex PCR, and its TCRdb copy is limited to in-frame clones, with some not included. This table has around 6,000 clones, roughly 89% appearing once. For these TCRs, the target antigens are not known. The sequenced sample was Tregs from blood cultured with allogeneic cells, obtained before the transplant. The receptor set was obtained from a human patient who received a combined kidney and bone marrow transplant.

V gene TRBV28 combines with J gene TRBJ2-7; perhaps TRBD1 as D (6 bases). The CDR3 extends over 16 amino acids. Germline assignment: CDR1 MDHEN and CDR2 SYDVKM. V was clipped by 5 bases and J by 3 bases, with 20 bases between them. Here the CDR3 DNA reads TGTGCCAGCAGTGCCTCCAGGGGCCTGGGGATCTACGAGCAGTACTTC. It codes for CASSASRGLGIYEQYF.

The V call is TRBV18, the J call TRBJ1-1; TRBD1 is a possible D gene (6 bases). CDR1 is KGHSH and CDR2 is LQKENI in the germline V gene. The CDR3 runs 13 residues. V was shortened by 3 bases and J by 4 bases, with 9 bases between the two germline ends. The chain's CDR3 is CASSPDSVTEAFF. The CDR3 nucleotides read TGTGCCAGCTCACCGGACAGTGTCACTGAAGCTTTCTTT.

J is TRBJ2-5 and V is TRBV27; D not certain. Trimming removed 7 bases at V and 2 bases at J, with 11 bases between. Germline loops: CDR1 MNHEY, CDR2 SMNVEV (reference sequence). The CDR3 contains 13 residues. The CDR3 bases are TGTGCCAGCATGGTAGGTACTCAAGAGACCCAGTACTTC. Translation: CASMVGTQETQYF.

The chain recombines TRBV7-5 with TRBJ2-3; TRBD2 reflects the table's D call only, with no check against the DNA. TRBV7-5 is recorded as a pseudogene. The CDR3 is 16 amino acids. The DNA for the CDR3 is TGTGCCAGAAGCTTACTAGGGCGGGAGTGGGAAGATACGCAGTATTTT. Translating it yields CARSLLGREWEDTQYF.

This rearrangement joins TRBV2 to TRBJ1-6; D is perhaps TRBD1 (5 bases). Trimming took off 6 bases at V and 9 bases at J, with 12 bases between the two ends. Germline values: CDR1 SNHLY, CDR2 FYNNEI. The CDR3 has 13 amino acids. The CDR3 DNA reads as TGTGCCAGCAGGCAGGGCTCTAGTTCACCCCTCCACTTT. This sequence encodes CASRQGSSSPLHF.

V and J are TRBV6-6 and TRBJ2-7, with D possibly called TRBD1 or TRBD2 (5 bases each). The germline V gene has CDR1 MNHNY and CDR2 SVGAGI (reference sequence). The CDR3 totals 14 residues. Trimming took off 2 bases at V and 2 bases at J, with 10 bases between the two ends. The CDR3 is CASSYRDGPYEQYF. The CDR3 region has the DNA TGTGCCAGCAGTTACCGGGACGGACCCTACGAGCAGTACTTC.

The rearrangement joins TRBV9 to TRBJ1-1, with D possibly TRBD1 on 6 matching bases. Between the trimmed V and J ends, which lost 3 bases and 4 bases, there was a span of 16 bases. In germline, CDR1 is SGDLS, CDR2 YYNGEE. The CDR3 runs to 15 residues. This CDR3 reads CASSARGIGGTEAFF. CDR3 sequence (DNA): TGTGCCAGCAGCGCTAGGGGGATTGGTGGCACTGAAGCTTTCTTT.

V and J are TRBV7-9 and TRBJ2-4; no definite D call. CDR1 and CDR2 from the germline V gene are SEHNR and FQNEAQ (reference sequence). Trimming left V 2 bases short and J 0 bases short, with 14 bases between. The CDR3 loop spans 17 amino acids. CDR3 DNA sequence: TGTGCCAGCAGCTTATTAGTTGGAACCCTAGCCAAAAACATTCAGTACTTC. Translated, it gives CASSLLVGTLAKNIQYF.

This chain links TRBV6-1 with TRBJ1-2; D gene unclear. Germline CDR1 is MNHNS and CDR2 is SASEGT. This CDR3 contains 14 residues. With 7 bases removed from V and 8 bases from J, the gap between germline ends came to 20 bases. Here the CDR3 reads CASTNDGTRGGYTF. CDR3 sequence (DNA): TGTGCCAGCACCAATGACGGTACGCGAGGGGGCTACACCTTC.

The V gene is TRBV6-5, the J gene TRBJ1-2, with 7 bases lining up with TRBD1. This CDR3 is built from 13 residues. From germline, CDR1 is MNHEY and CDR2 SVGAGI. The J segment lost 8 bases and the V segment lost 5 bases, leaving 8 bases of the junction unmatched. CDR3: CASSTGAALGYTF. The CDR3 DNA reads TGTGCCAGCAGTACAGGGGCCGCTTTGGGCTACACCTTC.

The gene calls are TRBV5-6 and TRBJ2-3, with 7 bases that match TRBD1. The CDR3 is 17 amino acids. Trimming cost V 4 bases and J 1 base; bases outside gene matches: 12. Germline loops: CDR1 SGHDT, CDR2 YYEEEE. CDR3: CASSATGDLTGTDTQYF. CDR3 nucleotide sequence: TGTGCCAGCAGCGCAACAGGGGATCTGACCGGCACAGATACGCAGTATTTT.

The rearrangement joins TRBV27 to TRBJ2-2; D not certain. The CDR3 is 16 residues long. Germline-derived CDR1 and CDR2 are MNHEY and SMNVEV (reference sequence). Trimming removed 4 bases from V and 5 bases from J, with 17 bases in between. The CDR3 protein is CASSSTRHFGTGELFF. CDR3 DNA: TGTGCCAGCAGTTCAACCCGACACTTCGGAACCGGGGAGCTGTTTTTT.

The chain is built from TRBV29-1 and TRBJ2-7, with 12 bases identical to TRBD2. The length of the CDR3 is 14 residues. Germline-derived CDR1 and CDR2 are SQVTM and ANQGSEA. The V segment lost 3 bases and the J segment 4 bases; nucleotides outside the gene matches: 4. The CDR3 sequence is CSVETSGSGYEQYF. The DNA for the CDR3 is TGCAGCGTTGAGACTAGCGGGAGTGGTTACGAGCAGTACTTC.

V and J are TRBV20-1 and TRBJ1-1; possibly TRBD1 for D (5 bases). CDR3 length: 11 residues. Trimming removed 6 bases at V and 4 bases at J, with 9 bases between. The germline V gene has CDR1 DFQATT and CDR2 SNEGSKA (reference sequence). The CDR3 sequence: CSASGLTEAFF. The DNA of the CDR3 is TGCAGTGCCTCAGGGCTCACTGAAGCTTTCTTT.

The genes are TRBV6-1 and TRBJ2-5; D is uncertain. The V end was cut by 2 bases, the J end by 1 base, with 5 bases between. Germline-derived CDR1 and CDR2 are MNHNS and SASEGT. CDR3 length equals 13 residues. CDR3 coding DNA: TGTGCCAGCAGTGAATACGGCCAAGAGACCCAGTACTTC. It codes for CASSEYGQETQYF.

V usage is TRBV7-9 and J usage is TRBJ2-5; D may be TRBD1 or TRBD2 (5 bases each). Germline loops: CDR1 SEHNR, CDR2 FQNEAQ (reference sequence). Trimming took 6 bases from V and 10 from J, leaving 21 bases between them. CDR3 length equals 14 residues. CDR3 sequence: CASSPFRGRPVQYF. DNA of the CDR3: TGTGCCAGCAGTCCTTTCCGGGGACGGCCCGTCCAGTACTTC.